This T cell receptor beta chain was profiled in a study of T cell responses to AZD1222 COVID-19 vaccine. With regard to this clone: The antigen is undetermined.

The CDR3 contains 13 residues. J lost 6 bases, V lost 7 bases, and 7 bases had no gene match. Germline V gene sequence: CDR1 MDHEN, CDR2 SYDVKM. Findings and limits, study-wide: Nearly half of spike-specific TCRs reportedly go after variant regions that carry no mutations. CD4 TCRs covered the whole spike, strongest at regions 160-218 and 743-854. An increase in Spike-specific TCR breadth and depth was observed after two AZD1222 doses.

Clones were sequenced by immunoSEQ multiplex PCR, and TCRdb holds only the in-frame ones, with some missing. This repertoire shows about 180,000 clones, more than 70% found once; its top ten account for more than 25%. The source is an adult who received the AZD1222 COVID-19 vaccine. The source material was peripheral blood, sampled 28 days after the second AZD1222 dose. The chain has TRBV28 and TRBJ2-3, with 7 bases aligning to TRBD2. Here the CDR3 DNA reads TGTGCCAGCATCTCGGGGCGGGAGGATACGCAGTATTTT. It yields the protein CASISGREDTQYF.